This T cell receptor beta chain stems from a study of response to subunit inactivated influenza vaccine. Each CDR3 protein is one row after TCRdb ran MiXCR on the RT-PCR reads. Here the sample spans hundreds of thousands of distinct CDR3 sequences, 14% being singletons. With 2 bases clipped from V and 6 bases from J, the junction kept 12 bases outside the gene matches. There are 16 residues in the CDR3. Germline V gene data show CDR1 as MNHEY and CDR2 as SVGEGT. In its sample, this clonotype was seen a few times. The sequencing used PBMCs from blood, collected 14 days before vaccination. This sequence joins TRBV6-2 or TRBV6-3 and TRBJ1-2; 7 bases fit TRBD1. The clonotype was recovered from a man in his fifties or sixties who received an inactivated influenza vaccine. The CDR3 coding sequence is TGTGCCAGCAGTTACGGGACAGCTCCCGGGATTGATGGCTACACCTTC. Protein: CASSYGTAPGIDGYTF.